The clone carrying this T cell receptor (beta chain) has at least ten counts. Its antigen is not identified. The data originate from a study of T cell repertoires in cytomegalovirus infection. The wider study: It can be stated that public TCR beta signatures indicated CMV infection as well as a matching HLA type.

The V gene's germline CDR1 is SGHVS and CDR2 FQNEAQ. The CDR3 extends over 14 amino acids. V dropped 5 bases and J dropped 5 bases, with 13 bases sitting between them. Study conclusions and caveats: Dominating the ex vivo response were HLA-C-restricted CMV-specific TCR beta clonotypes.

MiXCR, applied by TCRdb to the reads, yields one record per CDR3 protein. The sample records 150,000 to 200,000 distinct CDR3 sequences, under 30% being singletons. Input material: PBMCs. The receptor's source is a human donor in good health (CMV status not recorded). Some clones in this sample may be carry-over from other donors' samples. The chain joins TRBV7-8 to TRBJ1-5; no clear D. CDR3 amino acids: CASSASSKDQPQHF. The CDR3 coding sequence is TGTGCCAGCAGCGCTTCCTCTAAGGATCAGCCCCAGCATTTT. Full variable domain (remainder filled in from reference TRBV7-8 and TRBJ1-5): GAGVSQSPRYKVAKRGQDVALRCDPISGHVSLFWYQQALGQGPEFLTYFQNEAQLDKSGLPSDRFFAERPEGSVSTLKIQRTQQEDSAVYLCASSASSKDQPQHFGDGTRLSIL.